This T cell receptor beta chain was observed in a study of CD8+CD57+ T cells in acquired aplastic anemia (dated by TCRdb to between 2017 and 2018). At the level of the whole study: DNA extracted from sorted CD4+ and CD8+ cells had a mean of roughly 3.3 ug, with a range of about 0.19 to 30 ug. An average of approximately 9.8 million reads for CD4+ cells and 11 million or so reads for CD8+ cells was obtained from healthy donor samples. General conclusions and limits of the study: Roughly 30 CD8+ CDR3 sequences were found to be shared between patients and controls, but these sequences appeared to be highly expressed in patients and within the immunodominant clones of the patients. CD8+ Simpson's diversity did not differ significantly between patients and healthy controls (P=0.060).

Details on this clonotype: Its antigen has not been determined. Base qualities are not provided; no much larger clone lies one nucleotide away.

Profiling of TCR beta VDJ combinations and CDR3 sequences used genomic DNA as the template. An Illumina HiSeq 2000 was the platform used for TCR repertoire sequencing. The original methods were these. TRBV/TRBJ rearrangement plots, CDR3 size and DJ length profiles, and Simpson's diversity index were used to assess repertoires. The most abundant DNA sequence in the deep sequencing data was taken as the immunodominant clone. CDR3 amino acid sequences were screened for sharing across subjects and were compared with published repertoires and the VDJdb database. In-frame beta chains were kept once TCRdb had trimmed the public reads at Q25 with fastp and called clones with MiXCR. Rows merge per CDR3 protein into single entries with the most common DNA and genes. None of the V and J calls come from the authors' own analysis; TCRdb made them. In this sample the table shows 200,000 to 250,000 distinct CDR3 sequences, 34% of which occur a single time. The ten largest clones represent about 1.1% of the sample.

The study deep-sequenced TCR repertoires of sorted CD4+ and CD8+ blood T cells from severe aplastic anemia patients and healthy subjects. Ficoll-Paque density gradient centrifugation was used to isolate peripheral blood mononuclear cells. Before DNA extraction, CD4+ and CD8+ T cells were sorted by FACS or by magnetic beads. From a lookup of the germline V gene (reference sequence), CDR1 and CDR2 are SEHNR and FQNEAQ. Germline trimming amounts to 9 bases on V and 3 bases on J, with 13 as the count of junction bases outside the gene matches. There are 16 amino acids in the CDR3, from cysteine to phenylalanine inclusive. Only the CDR3 DNA is retained, 48 bases long and in frame from the first base.

Sequences were obtained from sorted CD4+, CD8+, or CD8+CD57+ T cells (not recorded which) from PBMCs. This sequence was found in a human donor in good health, serving as a control. The V gene is TRBV7-9 and the J gene is TRBJ2-1, and TRBD2 matches 8 of the central bases. The CDR3 protein sequence reads: CASQAAGGRGYNEQFF. The DNA sequence is TGTGCCAGTCAGGCGGCGGGAGGTCGGGGCTACAATGAGCAGTTCTTC. The variable domain in full, with residues beyond the CDR3 obtained from the reference TRBV7-9 and TRBJ2-1 genes, is DTGVSQNPRHKITKRGQNVTFRCDPISEHNRLYWYRQTLGQGPEFLTYFQNEAQLEKSRLLSDRFSAERPKGSFSTLEIQRTEQGDSAMYLCASQAAGGRGYNEQFFGPGTRLTVL.